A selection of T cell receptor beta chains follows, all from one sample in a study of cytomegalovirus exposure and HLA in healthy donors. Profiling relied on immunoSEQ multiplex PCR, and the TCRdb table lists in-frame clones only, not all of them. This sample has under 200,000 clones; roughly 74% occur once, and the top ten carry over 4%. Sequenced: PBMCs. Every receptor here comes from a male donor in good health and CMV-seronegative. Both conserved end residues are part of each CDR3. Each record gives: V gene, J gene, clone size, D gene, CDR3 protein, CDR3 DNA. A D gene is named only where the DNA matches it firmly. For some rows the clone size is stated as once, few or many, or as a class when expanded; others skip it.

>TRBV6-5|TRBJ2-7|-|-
CASSSPGGWDEQYF
TGTGCCAGCAGTTCCCCCGGGGGTTGGGACGAGCAGTACTTC
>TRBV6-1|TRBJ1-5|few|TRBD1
CASSKTGDGNQPQHF
TGTGCCAGCAGTAAGACAGGGGATGGCAATCAGCCCCAGCATTTT
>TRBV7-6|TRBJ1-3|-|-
CASSLATVQAGNTIYF
TGTGCCAGCAGCTTAGCCACAGTTCAGGCTGGAAACACCATATATTTT
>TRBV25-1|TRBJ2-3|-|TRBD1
CASGTGLTDTQYF
TGTGCCAGCGGGACAGGGCTCACAGATACGCAGTATTTT
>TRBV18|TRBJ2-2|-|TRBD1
CASSPTGAPNTGELFF
TGTGCCAGCTCACCTACAGGGGCGCCGAACACCGGGGAGCTGTTTTTT
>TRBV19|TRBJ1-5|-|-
CASSIGTAGNQPQHF
TGTGCCAGTAGTATTGGGACTGCGGGGAATCAGCCCCAGCATTTT
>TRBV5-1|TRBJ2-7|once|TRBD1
CASSQGQVYEQYF
TGCGCCAGCAGCCAGGGACAGGTCTACGAGCAGTACTTC
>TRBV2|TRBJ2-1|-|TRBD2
CASSGILAGYNEQFF
TGTGCCAGCAGTGGGATACTAGCGGGGTACAATGAGCAGTTCTTC
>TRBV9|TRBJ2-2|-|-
CASSPNPTANTGELFF
TGTGCCAGCAGCCCTAATCCGACAGCGAACACCGGGGAGCTGTTTTTT
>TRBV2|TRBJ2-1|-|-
CASSERGGSYNEQFF
TGTGCCAGCAGTGAAAGGGGGGGCTCCTACAATGAGCAGTTCTTC
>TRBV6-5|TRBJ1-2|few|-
CASSFLRGGYTF
TGTGCCAGCAGCTTCCTCAGGGGAGGCTACACCTTC
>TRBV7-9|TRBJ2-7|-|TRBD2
CASSFWAGEADEQYF
TGTGCCAGCAGCTTTTGGGCGGGAGAGGCTGACGAGCAGTACTTC
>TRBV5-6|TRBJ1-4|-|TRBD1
CASRPGQDNEKLFF
TGTGCCAGCAGGCCAGGACAGGATAATGAAAAACTGTTTTTT
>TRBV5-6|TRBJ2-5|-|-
CASSLPQGSGGAWKETQYF
TGTGCCAGCAGCCTCCCTCAAGGTTCGGGGGGCGCATGGAAAGAGACCCAGTACTTC
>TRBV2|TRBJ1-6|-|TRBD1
CAGRQGAAARNSPLHF
TGTGCCGGCCGGCAGGGGGCAGCGGCCCGCAATTCACCCCTCCACTTT
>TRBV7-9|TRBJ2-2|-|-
CASSGRSGNTGELFF
TGTGCCAGCAGCGGAAGATCGGGGAACACCGGGGAGCTGTTTTTT
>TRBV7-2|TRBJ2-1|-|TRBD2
CASSSGLPVNEQFF
TGTGCCAGCAGCTCGGGACTACCGGTGAATGAGCAGTTCTTC
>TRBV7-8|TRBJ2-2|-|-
CASSLATRKGELFF
TGTGCCAGCAGCTTAGCGACTAGAAAGGGGGAGCTGTTTTTT
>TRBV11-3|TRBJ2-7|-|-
CASSLEADSYEQYF
TGTGCCAGCAGCTTAGAAGCGGACTCCTACGAGCAGTACTTC
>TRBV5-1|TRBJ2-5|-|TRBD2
CASSLSHGTSGQETQYF
TGCGCCAGCAGCTTAAGCCACGGGACTAGCGGGCAAGAGACCCAGTACTTC
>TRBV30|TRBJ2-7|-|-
CAWSVSGYEQYF
TGTGCCTGGAGTGTTTCCGGGTACGAGCAGTACTTC
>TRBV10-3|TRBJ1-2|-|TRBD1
CATTGDLNYGYTF
TGTGCCACAACAGGGGACTTAAACTATGGCTACACCTTC
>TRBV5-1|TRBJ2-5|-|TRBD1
CASRTGGDQETQYF
TGCGCCAGCCGGACAGGGGGCGACCAAGAGACCCAGTACTTC
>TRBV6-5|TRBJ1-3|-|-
CASSYSQGLGDTIYF
TGTGCCAGCAGTTACTCACAGGGATTGGGTGACACCATATATTTT
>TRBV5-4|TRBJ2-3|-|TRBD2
CASSPIQRSGGTDTQYF
TGTGCCAGCAGCCCCATCCAACGGAGCGGGGGTACAGATACGCAGTATTTT
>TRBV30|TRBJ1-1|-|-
CAWSVRLGGGTEAFF
TGTGCCTGGAGTGTCCGCCTCGGGGGGGGGACTGAAGCTTTCTTT
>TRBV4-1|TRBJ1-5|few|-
CASRQDPMRNQPQHF
TGCGCCAGCAGACAGGACCCCATGAGAAATCAGCCCCAGCATTTT
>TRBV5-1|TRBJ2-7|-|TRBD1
CASGTGTDSYEQYF
TGCGCCAGCGGGACGGGGACAGACTCCTACGAGCAGTACTTC